These 21 T cell receptor beta chains were sequenced from one sample in a study of blood T cell repertoires in COVID-19. Measured with immunoSEQ multiplex PCR; TCRdb has only the in-frame clones, and not every one. The sample shows approximately 93,000 clones, 86% of them seen only once. The sequencing sample was made of peripheral blood. These receptors all stem from a middle-aged man with active or convalescent COVID-19.

The chain recombines TRBV4-1 with TRBJ1-1; D uncertain. This CDR3 is built from 14 residues. Germline assignment: CDR1 MGHRA and CDR2 YSYEKL. V was pared by 0 bases and J by 0 bases, with 5 bases between. The CDR3 sequence is CASSQEALNTEAFF. CDR3 bases: TGCGCCAGCAGCCAAGAAGCACTGAACACTGAAGCTTTCTTT.

V usage is TRBV28 and J usage is TRBJ1-6; TRBD1 matches 10 bases. V gave up 3 bases and J gave up 8 bases; unmatched junction bases: 1. Germline lookup yields CDR1 MDHEN and CDR2 SYDVKM. The CDR3 totals 14 residues. The CDR3 is CASSLGTGDSPLHF. In DNA form, the CDR3 reads TGTGCCAGCAGTTTGGGGACAGGGGATTCACCCCTCCACTTT.

The chain is built from TRBV2 and TRBJ2-3, with 16 nucleotides matching TRBD2. Looked up from germline, CDR1 is SNHLY and CDR2 is FYNNEI. The ends lost 8 bases at V and 12 bases at J; junction bases unmatched: 20. The CDR3 has 18 residues. CDR3 in amino acids: CASRALRVSGTSGGGQYF. CDR3 DNA: TGTGCCAGCCGTGCTCTGCGCGTATCCGGGACTAGCGGGGGGGGCCAGTATTTT.

The chain combines TRBV29-1 with TRBJ2-1; 15 nucleotides match TRBD2. The CDR3 runs 15 residues. Germline V gene lookup returns CDR1 SQVTM and CDR2 ANQGSEA. The V segment lost 5 bases and the J segment 4 bases; nucleotides outside the gene matches: 3. The CDR3 loop reads CSVPGTSGGYNEQFF. The CDR3 nucleotides read TGCAGCGTTCCCGGGACTAGCGGGGGGTACAATGAGCAGTTCTTC.

This chain links TRBV6-6 with TRBJ1-3; D possibly corresponds to TRBD1 (5 bases). The CDR3 loop spans 13 amino acids. In germline, CDR1 is MNHNY, CDR2 SVGAGI (reference sequence). V lost 7 bases and J lost 4, with 11 bases in between. The chain's CDR3 is CASTRGAGNTIYF. DNA for the CDR3: TGTGCCAGCACTCGAGGGGCCGGAAACACCATATATTTT.

This rearrangement joins TRBV6-5 to TRBJ2-7; 9 bases line up with TRBD1. J gave up 6 bases and V 4 bases, and 10 bases lay outside the gene matches. Germline V gene data show CDR1 as MNHEY and CDR2 as SVGAGI. The CDR3 extends over 15 amino acids. CDR3 residues: CASSLTRDRVGEQYF. DNA for the CDR3: TGTGCCAGCAGTTTGACCCGGGACAGGGTCGGCGAGCAGTACTTC.

The chain recombines TRBV28 with TRBJ1-1; D gene uncertain. The CDR3 spans 15 residues. Germline lookup yields CDR1 MDHEN and CDR2 SYDVKM. V was cut by 3 bases and J by 1 base, with 12 bases left in between. This CDR3 is CASSFLSRGNTEAFF. The CDR3 coding sequence is TGTGCCAGCAGTTTTCTATCTAGAGGGAACACTGAAGCTTTCTTT.

V usage is TRBV7-6 and J usage is TRBJ2-2; 9 bases are shared with TRBD1. Germline CDR1 reads SGHVS; CDR2 reads FNYEAQ. V trimming: 2 bases; J trimming: 5 bases; junction bases outside the gene matches: 3. The CDR3 is 15 residues long. CDR3 nucleotides: TGTGCCAGCAGCTTAATGGACAGGGGTACCGGGGAGCTGTTTTTT. Translated: CASSLMDRGTGELFF.

The chain joins TRBV10-3 to TRBJ1-1; a possible D gene is TRBD1 (5 bases). Trimming removed 3 bases from V and 3 bases from J, with 8 bases in between. The CDR3 is made up of 13 amino acids. The germline V gene has CDR1 ENHRY and CDR2 SYGVKD. CDR3 bases: TGTGCCATCAGTGACCAGGGATACACTGAAGCTTTCTTT. Translated, it gives CAISDQGYTEAFF.

The V and J genes are TRBV21-1 and TRBJ2-4; TRBD2, as called in the table, went unchecked against the DNA. TRBV21-1 is listed as a pseudogene. CDR3 length: 16 amino acids. The CDR3 spells CASSKGGSVAKNIQYF. The CDR3 nucleotides are TGTGCCAGCAGCAAAGGAGGATCAGTAGCCAAAAACATTCAGTACTTC.

The J gene is TRBJ2-7, the V gene TRBV5-1; D possibly corresponds to TRBD1 (6 bases). This CDR3 is built from 15 residues. V lost 2 bases and J 2 bases, leaving 14 bases between the germline ends. Germline lookup yields CDR1 SGHRS and CDR2 YFSETQ. The CDR3 region has the DNA TGCGCCAGCAGCTTAAGGACAGCTACTACCTACGAGCAGTACTTC. This sequence encodes CASSLRTATTYEQYF.

V gene TRBV3-1 (or the pseudogene TRBV3-2) combines with J gene TRBJ2-7; D remains unclear. CDR1 LGHDT and CDR2 YNNKEL come from the germline V gene (reference sequence). CDR3 length: 11 residues. The V end lost 6 bases, the J end lost 1 base, and 4 bases lay between the germline ends. The CDR3 reads CASSKSYEQYF. In nucleotides, the CDR3 is TGTGCCAGCAGTAAATCCTACGAGCAGTACTTC.

V usage is TRBV7-2 and J usage is TRBJ2-7; TRBD1 matches 7 bases. V shed 4 bases and J 3 bases; nucleotides not matched to a gene: 3. The CDR3 contains 13 residues. The germline V gene has CDR1 SGHTA and CDR2 FQGNSA. The CDR3 reads CASSYDRVYEQYF. Written as DNA, the CDR3 is TGTGCCAGCAGCTACGACAGGGTCTACGAGCAGTACTTC. Filled out from reference TRBV7-2 and TRBJ2-7, the complete variable domain reads GAGVSQSPSNKVTEKGKDVELRCDPISGHTALYWYRQSLGQGLEFLIYFQGNSAPDKSGLPSDRFSAERTGGSVSTLTIQRTQQEDSAVYLCASSYDRVYEQYFGPGTRLTVT.

The V gene is TRBV5-1, the J gene TRBJ2-3, with D maybe TRBD2 (6 bases). Germline V lookup: CDR1 SGHRS, CDR2 YFSETQ. V lost 0 bases, J lost 6 bases, and 14 bases lay in between. The CDR3 is 15 amino acids. CDR3 in amino acids: CASSLDGRGGDTQYF. CDR3 DNA sequence: TGCGCCAGCAGCTTGGACGGGAGAGGAGGGGATACGCAGTATTTT.

V and J are TRBV2 and TRBJ2-5; D may be TRBD2 (5 bases). The CDR3 totals 15 residues. CDR1 and CDR2 from the germline V gene are SNHLY and FYNNEI. Between the trimmed V and J ends, which lost 6 bases and 3 bases, there was a span of 17 bases. In DNA, the CDR3 is TGTGCCAGCAGGAAAGAGGCGACTATAAAAGAGACCCAGTACTTC. Its protein product is CASRKEATIKETQYF.

This rearrangement joins TRBV4-3 to TRBJ1-1; weak D call: TRBD1 (6 bases). V was cut by 1 base and J by 7 bases, with 10 bases left in between. Germline CDR1 is LGHNA and CDR2 is YSLEER. The CDR3 extends over 13 amino acids. CDR3 protein: CASSQGWGLEAFF. DNA for the CDR3: TGCGCCAGCAGCCAAGGGTGGGGGCTTGAAGCTTTCTTT.

This clone was picked up one time. This chain uses TRBV18 with TRBJ2-3; 9 bases map to TRBD1. CDR1 is KGHSH and CDR2 is LQKENI in the germline V gene. This CDR3 contains 16 residues. With 0 bases clipped from V and 7 bases from J, the junction kept 8 bases outside the gene matches. CDR3 amino acids: CASSPPTGGLAHTQYF. CDR3 bases: TGTGCCAGCTCACCACCTACAGGGGGCCTCGCTCATACGCAGTATTTT.

The chain uses TRBV3-1 (or the pseudogene TRBV3-2) and TRBJ2-6; D ambiguous. The V end lost 7 bases, the J end lost 2 bases, and 12 bases lay between the germline ends. Germline values: CDR1 LGHDT, CDR2 YNNKEL (reference sequence). This CDR3 comprises 15 residues. The CDR3 loop is CASNPSPTGANVLTF. The DNA for the CDR3 is TGTGCCAGCAACCCGAGTCCAACTGGGGCCAACGTCCTGACTTTC.

V is TRBV24-1 and J is TRBJ2-5; 8 positions agree with TRBD2. Germline V gene lookup returns CDR1 KGHDR and CDR2 SFDVKD. Unmatched junction bases numbered 7, after V lost 5 bases and J lost 3 bases. There are 15 residues in the CDR3. Here the CDR3 reads CATSVGGAGEETQYF. CDR3 sequence (DNA): TGTGCCACCAGTGTCGGGGGGGCAGGGGAAGAGACCCAGTACTTC.

The genes are TRBV4-2 and TRBJ2-7; TRBD2 agrees at 7 bases. V lost 0 bases and J lost 4; bases outside the gene matches: 12. The length of the CDR3 is 17 residues. CDR1 LGHNA and CDR2 YNFKEQ come from the germline V gene. The CDR3: CASSQDPRASGTYEQYF. The CDR3 nucleotides read TGTGCCAGCAGCCAAGATCCCCGTGCGAGCGGGACTTACGAGCAGTACTTC.

This chain links TRBV18 with TRBJ2-5; 7 bases are a match to TRBD1. The CDR3 extends over 15 amino acids. Germline trimming cut 5 bases from V and 4 bases from J; bases unmatched to any gene: 10. Germline CDR1 KGHSH, CDR2 LQKENI. In DNA form, the CDR3 reads TGTGCCAGCTCAGCCAACCCCGGACAGGCAGAGACCCAGTACTTC. Its protein is CASSANPGQAETQYF.